One TCR beta chain is described in this entry. The data stem from a study of Tregs in tolerant kidney transplant recipients. Germline CDR1 SGHRS, CDR2 YFSETQ. The V gene lost 4 bases and the J gene lost 3 bases, with 17 bases spanning the gap. The CDR3 runs to 16 residues. Only in-frame clones appear in the TCRdb table, and some are missing; sequencing was by immunoSEQ multiplex PCR. The sample holds about 73,000 clones; 80% to 95% are singletons and the top ten take roughly 0.35%. Material: Tregs from blood, obtained before the transplant. This clonotype was obtained from a human donor who received a combined kidney and bone marrow transplant. V usage is TRBV5-1 and J usage is TRBJ2-4, with D perhaps TRBD1 or TRBD2 (5 bases each). The DNA of the CDR3 is TGCGCCAGCAGCCCCGAGGGGCGGGCGTTCAAAAACATTCAGTACTTC. This sequence encodes CASSPEGRAFKNIQYF.